These 14 T cell receptor beta chains came from one sample sequenced in a study of identical twins. TCRdb recomputed calls from the 5' RACE reads with MiXCR, one row per CDR3 protein. Of around 240,000 distinct CDR3 sequences in the sample, about 10% were seen once. The sample was memory T cells sorted from blood. The receptors originated from a man aged 50-59 years in good health.

There are a few counts of this clonotype. The chain links TRBV6-5 to TRBJ1-2; 7 bases are a match to TRBD1. Germline V CDR1 and CDR2: MNHEY, SVGAGI. With V trimmed by 2 bases and J by 8 bases, 11 bases remained unmatched. CDR3 size: 15 residues. The DNA for the CDR3 is TGTGCCAGCAGTTACCCTCCACAGGGGTTTGGGGGCTACACCTTC. Its translation is CASSYPPQGFGGYTF.

This clonotype was picked up many times. This chain uses TRBV18 with TRBJ2-1; D not resolved. The CDR3 extends over 17 amino acids. CDR1 KGHSH and CDR2 LQKENI come from the germline V gene. V gave up 6 bases and J gave up 3 bases, with 21 bases separating them. CDR3: CASSERQSGGRYNEQFF. The CDR3, as DNA: TGTGCCAGCTCGGAAAGGCAGTCTGGTGGGCGCTACAATGAGCAGTTCTTC.

This clonotype was seen many times. The rearrangement uses TRBV7-9 and TRBJ2-3; TRBD1 aligns across 10 bases. The CDR3 totals 16 residues. V trimming: 4 bases; J trimming: 3 bases; junction bases outside the gene matches: 7. Looked up from germline, CDR1 is SEHNR and CDR2 is FQNEAQ (reference sequence). The CDR3 DNA reads as TGTGCCAGCAGCTCGGGGACAGGGGCGGGGACAGATACGCAGTATTTT. Its protein product is CASSSGTGAGTDTQYF.

This clonotype was observed a single time. This chain uses TRBV2 with TRBJ2-7; 8 positions match TRBD1. Trimming at V came to 3 bases and at J to 3 bases, leaving 10 bases not matched to a gene. The CDR3 has 16 residues. Germline V gives CDR1 SNHLY, CDR2 FYNNEI. CDR3 in amino acids: CASSDDRGSYSYEQYF. CDR3 bases: TGTGCCAGCAGTGATGACAGGGGATCCTATAGCTACGAGCAGTACTTC.

This clonotype was found a few times. The CDR3 sequence: CSAIKDRDHEQYF. CDR3 sequence (DNA): TGCAGTGCCATTAAGGACAGGGACCACGAGCAGTACTTC. The V gene is TRBV20-1, the J gene TRBJ2-7; 8 positions match TRBD1. CDR3 length equals 13 residues. Losses at the gene ends were 6 bases for V and 5 bases for J; bases not matched to a gene: 9. The germline CDR1 and CDR2 sequences are DFQATT and SNEGSKA (reference sequence).

CDR3 loop: CASSLSFLNEQYF. The DNA of the CDR3 is TGTGCCAGCAGCTTAAGTTTTCTAAACGAGCAGTACTTC. The genes are TRBV7-9 and TRBJ2-7; D not resolved. This CDR3 has 13 amino acids. Germline values: CDR1 SEHNR, CDR2 FQNEAQ (reference sequence). Trimming stripped 2 bases from V and 5 bases from J, with 10 bases between.

In its sample, this clonotype was seen many times. The rearrangement links TRBV28 to TRBJ1-1; D is unresolved. The germline CDR1 and CDR2 sequences are MDHEN and SYDVKM. V was pared by 4 bases and J by 4 bases, with 13 bases between. The CDR3 contains 14 residues. The CDR3 DNA is TGTGCCAGCAGTTGGAAAGGGAAGGGCACTGAAGCTTTCTTT. It yields the protein CASSWKGKGTEAFF.

The sample holds many counts of this clonotype. The rearrangement joins TRBV2 to TRBJ2-4; 7 bases agree with TRBD1. The CDR3 runs to 14 residues. V gave up 3 bases and J gave up 2 bases; unmatched junction bases: 1. Germline CDR1 and CDR2: SNHLY and FYNNEI. DNA for the CDR3: TGTGCCAGCAGTGAGACAGGGACCAAAAACATTCAGTACTTC. Protein sequence: CASSETGTKNIQYF.

The chain employs TRBV4-1 and TRBJ2-5; possibly TRBD1 for D (5 bases). Trimming pared 0 bases from V and 5 bases from J, leaving 13 bases between. CDR1 is MGHRA, CDR2 YSYEKL, per germline. This CDR3 region has 15 residues. The CDR3 region is CASSQELTAQETQYF. CDR3 in DNA: TGCGCCAGCAGCCAAGAATTGACAGCCCAGGAGACCCAGTACTTC.

This clonotype showed up many times. This chain joins TRBV6-6 and TRBJ1-2, with D possibly matching TRBD1 (6 bases). Between the trimmed V and J ends, which lost 2 bases and 11 bases, there was a span of 15 bases. The CDR3 is 13 residues long. CDR1 MNHNY and CDR2 SVGAGI come from the germline V gene (reference sequence). The CDR3 protein is CASSYTPDSVYTF. As DNA, the CDR3 is TGTGCCAGCAGTTACACCCCGGACAGTGTTTACACCTTC.

The J gene is TRBJ2-2, the V gene TRBV11-3, with 12 bases that match TRBD1. Germline V gene data show CDR1 as SGHNT and CDR2 as YENEEA. The CDR3 length is 16 residues. The J segment lost 6 bases and the V segment lost 5 bases, leaving 7 bases of the junction unmatched. In DNA, the CDR3 is TGTGCCAGCAGCCCCCGCGGGACAGGGGGCTCCGGGGAGCTGTTTTTT. It yields the protein CASSPRGTGGSGELFF. The whole variable domain, remainder taken from reference TRBV11-3 and TRBJ2-2, is EAGVVQSPRYKIIEKKQPVAFWCNPISGHNTLYWYLQNLGQGPELLIRYENEEAVDDSQLPKDRFSAERLKGVDSTLKIQPAELGDSAVYLCASSPRGTGGSGELFFGEGSRLTVL.

This clonotype was seen at least ten times. The rearrangement joins TRBV30 to TRBJ2-2; D remains unclear. The CDR3 contains 16 residues. Per the germline V gene, CDR1 is GTSNPN and CDR2 is SVGIG (reference sequence). Trimming took off 0 bases at V and 6 bases at J, with 17 bases between the two ends. CDR3 loop: CAWSVRGFGLPGELFF. DNA for the CDR3: TGTGCCTGGAGTGTACGAGGTTTTGGTTTGCCCGGGGAGCTGTTTTTT.

The chain carries TRBV3-1 and TRBJ2-1; 7 bases map to TRBD2. This CDR3 is built from 15 residues. Unmatched junction bases numbered 4, after V lost 1 base and J lost 4 bases. Germline values: CDR1 LGHDT, CDR2 YNNKEL (reference sequence). This CDR3 is CASSQVTSRYNEQFF. In DNA form, the CDR3 reads TGTGCCAGCAGCCAAGTGACTAGCCGATACAATGAGCAGTTCTTC.

V and J are TRBV5-1 and TRBJ2-1, with D possibly TRBD2 on 5 matching bases. The germline CDR1 and CDR2 sequences are SGHRS and YFSETQ. The CDR3 consists of 15 residues. V lost 3 bases, J lost 0 bases, and 10 bases lay in between. CDR3 DNA: TGCGCCAGCAGCTCGGACGGGAACTCCTACAATGAGCAGTTCTTC. The encoded protein is CASSSDGNSYNEQFF.